These 14 T cell receptor beta chains came from one sample sequenced in a study of blood T cell repertoires in COVID-19 (TCRdb year 2020). Receptors were amplified or captured by the immunoSEQ multiplex PCR assay. TCRdb re-hosts the immuneACCESS table, in-frame sequences only. Its copies lack some clones; in the studies checked, an unresolved V gene accounts for under half of them, and the cause for the rest is not known. The sample table holds approximately 270,000 clones, of which 80% to 90% were seen once. The ten largest account for about 1.9% of the sample. What was sequenced was PBMCs or T cells enriched from blood (not recorded which). These receptors were taken from a woman in her fifties or sixties who had recovered from COVID-19.

The V and J genes are TRBV29-1 and TRBJ1-2; D gene unclear. Germline CDR1 SQVTM, CDR2 ANQGSEA. The length of the CDR3 is 12 residues. Trimming left V 4 bases short and J 0 bases short, with 6 bases between. The CDR3 here is CSVVTANYGYTF. The DNA of the CDR3 is TGCAGCGTTGTTACAGCTAACTATGGCTACACCTTC.

The V call is TRBV30, the J call TRBJ2-4, with 7 positions matching TRBD2. J gave up 7 bases and V 3 bases, and 6 bases lay outside the gene matches. The length of the CDR3 is 13 residues. CDR1 GTSNPN and CDR2 SVGIG come from the germline V gene (reference sequence). As DNA, the CDR3 is TGTGCCTGGAGCCCCATTAGCGGGAACATTCAGTACTTC. It encodes CAWSPISGNIQYF.

This chain links TRBV11-3 with TRBJ2-7, with D possibly matching TRBD2 (5 bases). V was shortened by 2 bases and J by 6 bases, with 11 bases between the two germline ends. There are 13 residues in the CDR3. Germline CDR1 and CDR2: SGHNT and YENEEA. CDR3 in DNA: TGTGCCAGCAGCTTAACCGGAGGCCGCGAGCAGTACTTC. This gives the protein CASSLTGGREQYF.

In DNA, the CDR3 is TGTGCCAGCAGCCGAGAGGCTGAAGCTTTCTTT. It specifies CASSREAEAFF. This rearrangement joins TRBV7-9 to TRBJ1-1, with D unresolved. Trimming pared 5 bases from V and 6 bases from J, leaving 7 bases between. Germline CDR1 reads SEHNR; CDR2 reads FQNEAQ (reference sequence). This CDR3 is 11 amino acids long. The entire variable domain, with the rest obtained from reference TRBV7-9 and TRBJ1-1, is as follows: DTGVSQNPRHKITKRGQNVTFRCDPISEHNRLYWYRQTLGQGPEFLTYFQNEAQLEKSRLLSDRFSAERPKGSFSTLEIQRTEQGDSAMYLCASSREAEAFFGQGTRLTVV.

The rearrangement uses TRBV2 and TRBJ2-7; 10 bases agree with TRBD1. CDR3 length: 15 residues. The germline V gene has CDR1 SNHLY and CDR2 FYNNEI. J gave up 4 bases and V 8 bases, and 11 bases lay outside the gene matches. CDR3 loop: CASGGQGHFWYEQYF. In DNA, the CDR3 is TGTGCCAGCGGGGGACAGGGGCATTTCTGGTACGAGCAGTACTTC.

In its sample, this clone was seen once. J is TRBJ2-5 and V is TRBV7-9, with 11 bases that match TRBD2. CDR1 is SEHNR, CDR2 FQNEAQ, per germline (reference sequence). After removal of 5 bases from V and 5 bases from J, the junction contained 7 bases not matched to a gene. CDR3 length: 15 residues. CDR3 in amino acids: CASSLGLAVGETQYF. CDR3 sequence (DNA): TGTGCCAGCAGCCTGGGACTAGCGGTTGGGGAGACCCAGTACTTC.

CDR3 coding DNA: TGCAGCGTTGAAGTCCCTCTGAACACTGAAGCTTTCTTT. Translated: CSVEVPLNTEAFF. This rearrangement joins TRBV29-1 to TRBJ1-1, with unresolved D. CDR1 is SQVTM and CDR2 is ANQGSEA in the germline V gene. Trimming removed 1 base at V and 0 bases at J, with 6 bases between. This CDR3 comprises 13 residues. Complete variable domain (other parts from reference TRBV29-1 and TRBJ1-1): SAVISQKPSRDICQRGTSLTIQCQVDSQVTMMFWYRQQPGQSLTLIATANQGSEATYESGFVIDKFPISRPNLTFSTLTVSNMSPEDSSIYLCSVEVPLNTEAFFGQGTRLTVV.

This clone was seen a single time. The chain uses TRBV28 and TRBJ2-4; maybe TRBD1 (6 bases). Germline CDR1 MDHEN, CDR2 SYDVKM. Trimming removed 5 bases at V and 0 bases at J, with 14 bases between. The CDR3 spans 16 residues. The CDR3 nucleotides are TGTGCCAGCAGTACCAGGGGCGCTTCAGCCAAAAACATTCAGTACTTC. Its protein is CASSTRGASAKNIQYF.

The rearrangement links TRBV6-5 to TRBJ1-1, with a weak D call TRBD1 (5 bases). The CDR3 runs 14 residues. V lost 2 bases and J lost 5, with 12 bases in between. The germline CDR1 and CDR2 sequences are MNHEY and SVGAGI. CDR3 bases: TGTGCCAGCAGTTACGCAGGGTTTTGGACTGAAGCTTTCTTT. Amino acid sequence: CASSYAGFWTEAFF.

This rearrangement joins TRBV7-9 to TRBJ2-1; D is undetermined. This CDR3 is 15 amino acids long. Per germline, CDR1 SEHNR and CDR2 FQNEAQ (reference sequence). The germline V and J ends were trimmed by 1 base and 0 bases, with 7 bases remaining between them. This CDR3 is CASSLGSTSYNEQFF. CDR3 DNA: TGTGCCAGCAGCTTAGGGAGCACCTCCTACAATGAGCAGTTCTTC.

The chain carries TRBV19 and TRBJ2-5; 8 bases fit TRBD2. Trimming at V came to 5 bases and at J to 4 bases, leaving 9 bases not matched to a gene. Germline CDR1 reads LNHDA; CDR2 reads SQIVND (reference sequence). The CDR3 covers 15 residues. Here the CDR3 DNA reads TGTGCCAGTAGTGCCCGGGGGGGGCTTAGAGAGACCCAGTACTTC. It is translated as CASSARGGLRETQYF.

The V and J genes are TRBV10-2 and TRBJ1-5; D gene uncertain. This CDR3 contains 15 residues. Between the trimmed V and J ends, which lost 6 bases and 5 bases, there was a span of 17 bases. From germline, CDR1 is WSHSY and CDR2 SAAADI. In DNA, the CDR3 is TGCGCCAGCAGCCTACTGCTCACGGAGGATCAGCCCCAGCATTTT. Amino acids: CASSLLLTEDQPQHF.

The rearrangement links TRBV12-5 to TRBJ2-5; D remains ambiguous. Trimming left V 5 bases short and J 5 bases short, with 6 bases between. This CDR3 contains 11 residues. The germline V gene has CDR1 LGHNT and CDR2 FRNRAP. The CDR3 region has the DNA TGTGCTAGTGGTCTATTGGAGACCCAGTACTTC. It yields the protein CASGLLETQYF.

The DNA of the CDR3 is TGTGCCAGCAGTGCCGGGACAGTCAGCAATCAGCCCCAGCATTTT. Translated: CASSAGTVSNQPQHF. The V call is TRBV28, the J call TRBJ1-5; 7 positions match TRBD1. With V trimmed by 5 bases and J by 1 base, 5 bases remained unmatched. The CDR3 has 15 amino acids. CDR1 MDHEN and CDR2 SYDVKM come from the germline V gene.